This is a list of T cell receptor beta chains from one sample in a study of neoadjuvant nivolumab and ipilimumab in lung cancer. Clones were read by immunoSEQ multiplex PCR, and TCRdb kept only the in-frame ones, dropping some. The data contain approximately 40,000 clones, about 88% of them seen just once; the ten biggest clones take up approximately 3.6%. This sample comprised peripheral blood, obtained before neoadjuvant nivolumab, alone or with ipilimumab. Every receptor here comes from an adult with non-small cell lung cancer. Both conserved end residues are part of each CDR3. The D gene is left open where the match is weak. Not all rows give a size; the values are once, few, many and, for expanded clones, a class.

j_call v_call d_call clone_size cdr3_aa cdr3_nt
TRBJ1-1 TRBV2 - - CASSDEQFVEAFF TGTGCCAGCAGTGATGAACAGTTCGTTGAAGCTTTCTTT
TRBJ2-1 TRBV18 - - CASSPPPGELNEQFF TGTGCCAGCTCACCTCCTCCGGGAGAGTTGAATGAGCAGTTCTTC
TRBJ2-3 TRBV15 TRBD1 - CATSRGLQGRTDTQYF TGTGCCACCAGCAGAGGCCTACAGGGGCGCACAGATACGCAGTATTTT
TRBJ2-7 TRBV18 TRBD1 - CASSPGRDRGFGEQYF TGTGCCAGCTCACCGGGTCGGGACAGGGGGTTTGGGGAGCAGTACTTC
TRBJ2-1 TRBV2 - once CASSLTESTTQFF TGTGCCAGCAGCTTGACAGAGTCCACCACTCAGTTCTTC
TRBJ2-1 TRBV30 - - CAWSLADEQFF TGTGCCTGGAGTTTGGCGGATGAGCAGTTCTTC
TRBJ1-2 TRBV30 - - CAWSVMDGYTF TGTGCCTGGAGTGTGATGGATGGCTACACCTTC
TRBJ2-5 TRBV5-1 TRBD2 few CASSFEPMGLDNF TGCGCCAGCAGCTTTGAGCCAATGGGACTAGACAACTTC
TRBJ2-2 TRBV10-1 TRBD1 once CASSRDSTGELFF TGCGCCAGCAGCCGGGACAGCACCGGGGAGCTGTTTTTT
TRBJ2-3 TRBV7-2 TRBD1 - CASRFQGADTQYF TGTGCCAGCAGGTTTCAGGGGGCAGATACGCAGTATTTT
TRBJ2-1 TRBV7-2 TRBD2 - CASSPTSLAGGSYNEQFF TGTGCCAGCAGCCCGACCTCCCTAGCGGGAGGGTCCTACAATGAGCAGTTCTTC